The T cell receptor beta chain described here comes from a study of CD8+ T cells in alopecia areata. Regarding the study as a whole: Affected scalp, especially in alopecia totalis/universalis, had a higher clonality than normal scalp did.

Treatment defined: oral pan-JAK inhibitor, 5-10 mg twice daily. Germline lookup yields CDR1 MNHNY and CDR2 SVGAGI (reference sequence). The ends lost 0 bases at V and 3 bases at J; junction bases unmatched: 1. The CDR3 length is 14 residues. cDNA reverse transcribed from extracted RNA served as the sequencing template. Using immunoSEQ multiplex PCR, the repertoire was profiled, and TCRdb retains in-frame clones only, with some absent. The repertoire holds 70,000 or so clones, with over 25% as singletons. About this clone itself: Its specificity is unknown.

The chain joins TRBV6-6 to TRBJ2-5, with TRBD2 matching over 7 bases. The sequencing used CD8+ T cells sorted from blood, collected at week 4, from a patient treated with tofacitinib. This receptor was taken from a human donor with alopecia areata. CDR3 in DNA: TGTGCCAGCAGTTACTCGGCGGGGGAAGAGACCCAGTACTTC. Protein sequence: CASSYSAGEETQYF.